This T cell receptor beta chain derives from a study of early stage breast cancer tumors. Assay used: immunoSEQ multiplex PCR; TCRdb lists only in-frame clones, some missing. The sample has approximately 8,000 clones, roughly 65% seen once. The V gene's germline CDR1 is MNHEY and CDR2 SMNVEV (reference sequence). V was trimmed by 9 bases and J by 7 bases, leaving 19 bases between them. The CDR3 has 14 residues. For this clone: The antigen remains undetermined.

Findings of the study overall: Commonly generated sequences made up most enriched TCRB sequences shared between patients.

Sequencing was done on a sample of breast tumor tissue. The chain links TRBV27 to TRBJ1-5, with a possible D match to TRBD1 (5 bases). The TCR sequence derives from a person between 65 and 80 years old with breast cancer. CDR3 in DNA: TGTGCCAGTCGAGGAGGGACTAGAGACCAGCCCCAGCATTTT. Encoded protein: CASRGGTRDQPQHF.